These 24 T cell receptor beta chains originate from one sample sequenced in a study of blood T cells in healthy people across ages. A sample-barcoded 5' primer and a J-beta primer mix were used in a second PCR of roughly 7 to 11 cycles. TCRdb redid the calling of the 5' RACE reads with MiXCR, one entry per CDR3 protein. The table shows approximately 320,000 distinct CDR3 sequences, with around 30% occurring only once. Input material: blood. The receptor set was obtained from a woman aged 70-85 years in good health.

The chain uses TRBV27 and TRBJ2-2, with 9 nucleotides matching TRBD1. Trimming took 4 bases from V and 1 from J; bases not matched to a gene: 4. The V gene's germline CDR1 is MNHEY and CDR2 SMNVEV (reference sequence). The CDR3 has 16 residues. The CDR3 sequence is CASSSNRGLNTGELFF. The CDR3 bases are TGTGCCAGCAGTTCCAACAGGGGGCTGAACACCGGGGAGCTGTTTTTT.

This clonotype was detected many times. The J gene is TRBJ2-7, the V gene TRBV25-1; 7 positions match TRBD2. CDR3 length equals 14 residues. From germline, CDR1 is MGHDK and CDR2 SYGVNS. V lost 6 bases and J lost 3; bases outside the gene matches: 8. For the CDR3, the DNA is TGTGCCAGCAGCCCCACGGGAGGAGGCTACGAGCAGTACTTC. It codes for CASSPTGGGYEQYF.

V and J are TRBV12-3 or TRBV12-4 and TRBJ2-3, with 8 positions matching TRBD1. The V and J ends lost 4 bases and 4 bases, in that order; junction bases with no gene match: 7. This CDR3 contains 15 residues. CDR3 sequence reads: CASSSRTGGADTQYF. The CDR3 DNA reads TGTGCCAGCAGTTCGCGTACAGGGGGAGCAGATACGCAGTATTTT.

This clonotype was recorded a few times. The genes are TRBV20-1 and TRBJ2-7; 10 bases align to TRBD2. The length of the CDR3 is 19 residues. V shed 1 base and J 3 bases; nucleotides not matched to a gene: 18. Germline lookup yields CDR1 DFQATT and CDR2 SNEGSKA (reference sequence). The CDR3 region is CSARGDRTSGPYFLYEQYF. CDR3 coding DNA: TGCAGTGCTAGAGGGGACCGGACTAGCGGCCCCTATTTTCTCTACGAGCAGTACTTC.

This clonotype was recorded a few times. The chain employs TRBV29-1 and TRBJ2-4, with TRBD1 as a possible D gene (6 bases). CDR1 SQVTM and CDR2 ANQGSEA come from the germline V gene. The ends were cut back, 7 bases at V and 0 bases at J, with 13 bases in the middle. The CDR3 length is 14 residues. The CDR3 DNA follows: TGCAGCGCACAGGACAGTTTAGCCAAAAACATTCAGTACTTC. The encoded protein is CSAQDSLAKNIQYF. Together with reference TRBV29-1 and TRBJ2-4, the CDR3 gives the full variable domain: SAVISQKPSRDICQRGTSLTIQCQVDSQVTMMFWYRQQPGQSLTLIATANQGSEATYESGFVIDKFPISRPNLTFSTLTVSNMSPEDSSIYLCSAQDSLAKNIQYFGAGTRLSVL.

This clonotype was found many times. The CDR3 sequence: CASSEEAIWWAFF. Written as DNA, the CDR3 is TGTGCCAGCAGTGAAGAGGCTATTTGGTGGGCTTTCTTT. This chain links TRBV2 with TRBJ1-1; the D is unclear. The CDR3 runs to 13 residues. CDR1 and CDR2 (germline): SNHLY, FYNNEI. Trimming removed 1 base from V and 11 bases from J, with 14 bases in between.

The chain couples TRBV20-1 to TRBJ1-6; D remains ambiguous. Trimming removed 0 bases from V and 0 bases from J, with 6 bases in between. CDR1 and CDR2 (germline): DFQATT, SNEGSKA (reference sequence). The CDR3 runs to 15 residues. The CDR3 is CSARDPSSYNSPLHF. Written as DNA, the CDR3 is TGCAGTGCTAGAGATCCCAGCTCCTATAATTCACCCCTCCACTTT.

This clonotype was seen only a few times. This chain connects TRBV12-3 or TRBV12-4 to TRBJ1-2; TRBD1 matches at 7 bases. With 7 bases clipped from V and 2 bases from J, the junction kept 13 bases outside the gene matches. This CDR3 contains 16 residues. CDR3 in amino acids: CASTTTGLGANYGYTF. CDR3 coding DNA: TGTGCCAGCACCACGACAGGGCTGGGGGCCAACTATGGCTACACCTTC.

The chain carries TRBV3-1 and TRBJ2-1; the match to TRBD1 covers 7 bases. CDR1 and CDR2 (germline): LGHDT, YNNKEL (reference sequence). V was clipped by 4 bases and J by 2 bases; unmatched bases: 5. CDR3 length equals 15 residues. In nucleotides, the CDR3 is TGTGCCAGCAGCCGGGGGACAGTCGCCTACAATGAGCAGTTCTTC. Translating gives CASSRGTVAYNEQFF.

This chain joins TRBV3-1 and TRBJ2-7; D not certain. This CDR3 has 14 amino acids. Germline V CDR1 and CDR2: LGHDT, YNNKEL (reference sequence). Trimming stripped 4 bases from V and 3 bases from J, with 13 bases between. The CDR3 DNA reads TGTGCCAGCAGCCTTGGCGGCAGCATCTACGAGCAGTACTTC. This gives the protein CASSLGGSIYEQYF.

Only a few counts were recorded for this clonotype. J is TRBJ1-3 and V is TRBV6-1; D unresolved. Germline V gene lookup returns CDR1 MNHNS and CDR2 SASEGT. The CDR3 sequence is 13 residues long. V lost 8 bases and J 4 bases, leaving 12 bases between the germline ends. In nucleotides, the CDR3 is TGTGCCAGCTCTGGCTGGACGGGAAACACCATATATTTT. Translation gives CASSGWTGNTIYF.

In this sample, this clonotype turned up a few times. The chain links TRBV20-1 to TRBJ2-3; TRBD2 might be the D (6 bases). Germline V CDR1 and CDR2: DFQATT, SNEGSKA (reference sequence). V dropped 3 bases and J dropped 1 base, with 11 bases sitting between them. The CDR3 totals 14 residues. The CDR3 DNA is TGCAGTGCTAGGACGGAGGGGCGCACAGATACGCAGTATTTT. Amino acid sequence: CSARTEGRTDTQYF.

This clonotype came up a few times. The V and J genes are TRBV20-1 and TRBJ2-4; a possible D gene is TRBD2 (6 bases). The V gene's germline CDR1 is DFQATT and CDR2 SNEGSKA (reference sequence). V shed 7 bases and J shed 7 bases, with 14 bases lying between them. The CDR3 is 12 amino acids. Here the CDR3 DNA reads TGCAGTGTAGCGGTCCTAGGTAACATTCAGTACTTC. This codes for CSVAVLGNIQYF.

This clonotype occurred a few times. V gene TRBV28 combines with J gene TRBJ1-1; 8 bases are a match to TRBD1. Germline V gene sequence: CDR1 MDHEN, CDR2 SYDVKM. Unmatched junction bases numbered 5, after V lost 6 bases and J lost 2 bases. The CDR3 extends over 14 amino acids. CDR3 coding DNA: TGTGCCAGCAGGGGCCCAGGGGGCAACACTGAAGCTTTCTTT. Its translation: CASRGPGGNTEAFF.

V usage is TRBV6-1 and J usage is TRBJ2-1, with TRBD2 as a possible D gene (5 bases). Trimming took 3 bases from V and 9 from J, leaving 6 bases between them. CDR3 length: 11 amino acids. The germline V gene encodes CDR1 MNHNS and CDR2 SASEGT. As DNA, the CDR3 is TGTGCCAGCAGTGATGCGGGTGAGCAGTTCTTC. It is translated as CASSDAGEQFF.

This chain uses TRBV29-1 with TRBJ2-1; D remains ambiguous. CDR3 size: 14 residues. Between the trimmed V and J ends, which lost 7 bases and 0 bases, there was a span of 13 bases. Germline V gene sequence: CDR1 SQVTM, CDR2 ANQGSEA. The CDR3 DNA is TGCAGCGGGTCCCTCCTGGACTCCTACAATGAGCAGTTCTTC. Its translation is CSGSLLDSYNEQFF.

This clonotype was detected many times. This chain connects TRBV7-8 to TRBJ1-6; the match to TRBD1 covers 7 bases. The CDR3 extends over 14 amino acids. With V trimmed by 3 bases and J by 11 bases, 7 bases remained unmatched. Germline CDR1 is SGHVS and CDR2 is FQNEAQ. CDR3 protein: CASSFIQGSAPLHF. Written as DNA, the CDR3 is TGTGCCAGCAGCTTTATACAGGGGAGTGCACCCCTCCACTTT.

The chain employs TRBV5-6 and TRBJ2-3; D ambiguous. The V gene's germline CDR1 is SGHDT and CDR2 YYEEEE. The V and J ends lost 5 bases and 2 bases respectively, with 15 bases between them. The CDR3 contains 15 residues. The chain's CDR3 is CASSNSKIFTDTQYF. The CDR3, as DNA: TGTGCCAGCAGTAACAGCAAGATCTTCACAGATACGCAGTATTTT.

The chain recombines TRBV18 with TRBJ2-7; possibly TRBD1 or TRBD2 for D (5 bases each). Trimming left V 3 bases short and J 0 bases short, with 9 bases between. Germline-derived CDR1 and CDR2 are KGHSH and LQKENI. This CDR3 region has 14 residues. The CDR3 sequence is CASSPGRYSYEQYF. The CDR3 DNA is TGTGCCAGCTCACCGGGACGGTACTCCTACGAGCAGTACTTC.

The chain combines TRBV6-2 or TRBV6-3 with TRBJ2-5; 9 positions agree with TRBD1. Germline assignment: CDR1 MNHEY and CDR2 SVGEGT. CDR3 size: 16 residues. After removal of 6 bases from V and 2 bases from J, the junction contained 10 bases not matched to a gene. In nucleotides, the CDR3 is TGTGCCAGCAGGCCCGCGGGACAGGGAAGTCAAGAGACCCAGTACTTC. Translating it yields CASRPAGQGSQETQYF.

CDR3 coding DNA: TGCGCCAGCTTGAAAACTAGCGGGAGAAATAGGTCTTGCGAGCAGTACTTC. Translation gives CASLKTSGRNRSCEQYF. The V gene is TRBV4-1, the J gene TRBJ2-7; 11 nucleotides line up with TRBD2. Unmatched junction bases numbered 18, after V lost 8 bases and J lost 6 bases. The germline V gene has CDR1 MGHRA and CDR2 YSYEKL. This CDR3 region has 17 residues.

The V and J genes are TRBV25-1 and TRBJ2-7; D is unclear. Germline values: CDR1 MGHDK, CDR2 SYGVNS. This CDR3 region has 11 residues. V was trimmed by 8 bases and J by 4 bases, leaving 9 bases between them. The CDR3 DNA sequence: TGTGCCAGCGGTCGATGGTACGAGCAGTACTTC. Amino acids: CASGRWYEQYF.

This clonotype came up a few times. This chain uses TRBV29-1 with TRBJ2-1; the D call may be TRBD1 or TRBD2 (5 bases each). The CDR3 is made up of 13 amino acids. Germline assignment: CDR1 SQVTM and CDR2 ANQGSEA. The V and J ends lost 5 bases and 9 bases respectively, with 17 bases between them. The CDR3 DNA is TGCAGCGTTTCCGGGACCCAAGGGCGTGAGCAGTTCTTC. Protein product: CSVSGTQGREQFF.

The J gene is TRBJ2-1, the V gene TRBV28; D might be TRBD2 (6 bases). The ends were cut back, 7 bases at V and 9 bases at J, with 13 bases in the middle. This CDR3 has 12 residues. Germline V gene lookup returns CDR1 MDHEN and CDR2 SYDVKM. Written as DNA, the CDR3 is TGTGCCAGCACCAAAAAGGGAGGTGAGCAGTTCTTC. Translation: CASTKKGGEQFF.